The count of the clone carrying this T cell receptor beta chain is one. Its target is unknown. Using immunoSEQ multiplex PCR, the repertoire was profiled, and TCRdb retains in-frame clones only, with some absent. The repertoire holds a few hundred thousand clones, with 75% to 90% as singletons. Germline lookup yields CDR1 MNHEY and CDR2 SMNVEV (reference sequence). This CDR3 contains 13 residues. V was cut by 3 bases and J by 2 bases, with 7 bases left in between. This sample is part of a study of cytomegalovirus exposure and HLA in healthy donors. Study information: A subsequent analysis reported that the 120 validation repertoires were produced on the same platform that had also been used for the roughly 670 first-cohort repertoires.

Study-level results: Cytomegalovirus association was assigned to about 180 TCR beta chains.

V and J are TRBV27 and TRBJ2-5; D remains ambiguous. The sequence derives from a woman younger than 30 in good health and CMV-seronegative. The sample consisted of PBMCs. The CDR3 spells CASSFLDQETQYF. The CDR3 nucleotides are TGTGCCAGCAGTTTTCTAGATCAAGAGACCCAGTACTTC.